This entry lists 9 T cell receptor beta chains sequenced from one sample in a study of PD-1 blockade in classical Hodgkin lymphoma (TCRdb year 2020). The time point label, as the study defines it: cycle 4 day 1 (C4D1), after five to seven weeks of nivolumab. Relapse after autologous stem cell transplantation had occurred in all trial patients, and cohorts A, B and C were distinguished by prior brentuximab vedotin exposure. Library prep was done by the immunoSEQ multiplex PCR assay. Entries here come from immuneACCESS through TCRdb and include only in-frame sequences with V and J called. Some clones fail to appear in such tables; in the studies checked, an unresolved V gene covers under half of the shortfall, and the cause of the remainder is unknown. Within this sample are under 80,000 clones, with 70% to 90% of them counted one time only. The top ten constitute around 8.1% of the sample. Sequences were derived from peripheral blood mononuclear cells (PBMCs), sampled before the fourth cycle of nivolumab. These TCRs come from a human donor with classical Hodgkin lymphoma.

The rearrangement joins TRBV5-1 to TRBJ1-2; the D is unclear. Trimming took off 0 bases at V and 0 bases at J, with 6 bases between the two ends. This CDR3 has 14 amino acids. Germline V gene data show CDR1 as SGHRS and CDR2 as YFSETQ. The CDR3 loop reads CASSLGQPNYGYTF. The CDR3 coding sequence is TGCGCCAGCAGCTTGGGACAACCTAACTATGGCTACACCTTC.

The chain joins TRBV5-6 to TRBJ2-7, with D maybe TRBD1 (5 bases). CDR1 and CDR2 from the germline V gene are SGHDT and YYEEEE. The CDR3 consists of 15 residues. The V end was cut by 1 base, the J end by 6 bases, with 17 bases between. CDR3 sequence reads: CASSLTGPGSSEQYF. CDR3 bases: TGTGCCAGCAGCTTGACAGGACCAGGGTCCAGCGAGCAGTACTTC.

The rearrangement joins TRBV28 to TRBJ2-7; TRBD1 is a possible D gene (6 bases). V lost 4 bases, J lost 0 bases, and 7 bases lay in between. Per germline, CDR1 MDHEN and CDR2 SYDVKM. The CDR3 runs to 13 residues. The CDR3: CASSSDSSYEQYF. CDR3 bases: TGTGCCAGCAGTTCGGACAGCTCCTACGAGCAGTACTTC.

The chain links TRBV7-9 to TRBJ2-5; D remains ambiguous. The V end was cut by 5 bases, the J end by 3 bases, with 13 bases between. This CDR3 contains 14 residues. From germline, CDR1 is SEHNR and CDR2 FQNEAQ (reference sequence). In DNA form, the CDR3 reads TGTGCCAGCAGCCCCAGAAGTGGGGAAGAGACCCAGTACTTC. It codes for CASSPRSGEETQYF. Combining the CDR3 with reference TRBV7-9 and TRBJ2-5 gives the whole variable domain DTGVSQNPRHKITKRGQNVTFRCDPISEHNRLYWYRQTLGQGPEFLTYFQNEAQLEKSRLLSDRFSAERPKGSFSTLEIQRTEQGDSAMYLCASSPRSGEETQYFGPGTRLLVL.

This chain joins TRBV6-5 and TRBJ2-7; 7 bases fit TRBD1. In germline, CDR1 is MNHEY, CDR2 SVGAGI. This CDR3 spans 14 amino acids. V lost 6 bases to trimming and J lost 5 bases; unmatched junction nucleotides: 10. CDR3 sequence (DNA): TGTGCCAGCAGGGGGACAGAGCTATCGGACGAGCAGTACTTC. It yields the protein CASRGTELSDEQYF.

The chain has TRBV4-1 and TRBJ1-6; a possible D gene is TRBD1 (5 bases). Trimming pared 6 bases from V and 10 bases from J, leaving 16 bases between. The CDR3 is 14 residues long. Germline V gene lookup returns CDR1 MGHRA and CDR2 YSYEKL. Here the CDR3 reads CASREVGVGSPLHF. The CDR3 DNA follows: TGCGCCAGCAGAGAAGTAGGGGTTGGCTCACCCCTCCACTTT.

V usage is TRBV5-1 and J usage is TRBJ1-3; a possible D gene is TRBD1 (6 bases). The CDR3 has 14 residues. Germline V CDR1 and CDR2: SGHRS, YFSETQ. Trimming left V 3 bases short and J 3 bases short, with 10 bases between. The CDR3 spells CASSYDRSGNTIYF. As DNA, the CDR3 is TGCGCCAGCAGCTACGACAGGAGTGGAAACACCATATATTTT.

CDR3 nucleotide sequence: TGTGCCAGCAGTGAGAAGGGTTATGGCTACACCTTC. Amino acid sequence: CASSEKGYGYTF. The gene calls are TRBV2 and TRBJ1-2; D gene ambiguous. Germline CDR1 SNHLY, CDR2 FYNNEI. V was cut by 3 bases and J by 5 bases, with 7 bases left in between. The CDR3 consists of 12 residues.

J is TRBJ2-3 and V is TRBV7-7; perhaps D is TRBD1 or TRBD2 (5 bases each). Germline V gene sequence: CDR1 SSHAT, CDR2 FNYEAQ (reference sequence). V lost 5 bases and J 2 bases, leaving 8 bases between the germline ends. This CDR3 spans 13 amino acids. The CDR3 sequence: CASSRDLTDTQYF. CDR3 DNA: TGTGCCAGCAGCCGGGACCTCACAGATACGCAGTATTTT. Looking up the rest from reference TRBV7-7 and TRBJ2-3 gives the full variable domain: GAGVSQSPRYKVTKRGQDVTLRCDPISSHATLYWYQQALGQGPEFLTYFNYEAQPDKSGLPSDRFSAERPEGSISTLTIQRTEQRDSAMYRCASSRDLTDTQYFGPGTRLTVL.